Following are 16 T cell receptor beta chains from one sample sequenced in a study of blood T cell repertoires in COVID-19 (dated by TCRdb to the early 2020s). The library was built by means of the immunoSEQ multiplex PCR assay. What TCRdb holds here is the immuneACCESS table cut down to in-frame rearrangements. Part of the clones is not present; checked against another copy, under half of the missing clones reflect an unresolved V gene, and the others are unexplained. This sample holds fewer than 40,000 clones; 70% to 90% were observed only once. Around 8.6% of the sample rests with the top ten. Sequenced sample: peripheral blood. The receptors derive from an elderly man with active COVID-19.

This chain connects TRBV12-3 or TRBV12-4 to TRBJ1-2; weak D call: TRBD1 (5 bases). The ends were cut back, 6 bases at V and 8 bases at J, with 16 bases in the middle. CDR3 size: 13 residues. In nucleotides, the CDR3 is TGTGCCAGCAGCCTCCAGGTCACAGGAGGCTACACCTTC. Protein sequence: CASSLQVTGGYTF.

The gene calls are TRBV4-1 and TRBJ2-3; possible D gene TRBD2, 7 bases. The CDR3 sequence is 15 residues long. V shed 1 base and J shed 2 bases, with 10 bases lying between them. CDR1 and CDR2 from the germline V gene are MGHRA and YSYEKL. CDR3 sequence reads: CASSQGAGATDTQYF. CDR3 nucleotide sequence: TGCGCCAGCAGCCAAGGGGCGGGGGCCACAGATACGCAGTATTTT.

In nucleotides, the CDR3 is TGTGCCACCAGTGATTTGGGGGGCGCAGATAATGAGCAGTTCTTC. This sequence encodes CATSDLGGADNEQFF. The chain has TRBV24-1 and TRBJ2-1; TRBD1 is a possible D gene (6 bases). V lost 0 bases to trimming and J lost 7 bases, with 12 bases between them. Germline V lookup: CDR1 KGHDR, CDR2 SFDVKD. The CDR3 contains 15 residues.

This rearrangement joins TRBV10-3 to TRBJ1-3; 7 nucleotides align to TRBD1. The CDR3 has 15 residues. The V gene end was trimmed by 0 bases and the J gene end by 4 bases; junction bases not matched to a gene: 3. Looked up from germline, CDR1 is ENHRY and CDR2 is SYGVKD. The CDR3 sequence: CAISESSGGGNTIYF. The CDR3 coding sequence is TGTGCCATCAGTGAGTCGTCAGGGGGAGGAAACACCATATATTTT.

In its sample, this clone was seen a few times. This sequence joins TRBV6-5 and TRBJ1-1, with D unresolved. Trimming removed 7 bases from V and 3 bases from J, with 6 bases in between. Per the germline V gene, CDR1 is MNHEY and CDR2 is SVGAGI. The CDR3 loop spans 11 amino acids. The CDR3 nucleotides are TGTGCCAGCACACTATACACTGAAGCTTTCTTT. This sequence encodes CASTLYTEAFF.

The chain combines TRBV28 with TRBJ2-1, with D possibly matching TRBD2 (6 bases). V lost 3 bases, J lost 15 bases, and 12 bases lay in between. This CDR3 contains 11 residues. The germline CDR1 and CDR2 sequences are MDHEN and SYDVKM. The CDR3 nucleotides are TGTGCCAGCAGTTTGGGGGACTCCGTGTTCTTC. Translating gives CASSLGDSVFF.

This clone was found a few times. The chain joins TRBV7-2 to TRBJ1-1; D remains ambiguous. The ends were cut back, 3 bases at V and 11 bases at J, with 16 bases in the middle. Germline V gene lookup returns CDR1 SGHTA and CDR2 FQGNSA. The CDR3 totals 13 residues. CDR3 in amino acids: CASSFGPGYEAFF. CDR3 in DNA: TGTGCCAGCAGCTTCGGCCCAGGTTATGAGGCTTTCTTT.

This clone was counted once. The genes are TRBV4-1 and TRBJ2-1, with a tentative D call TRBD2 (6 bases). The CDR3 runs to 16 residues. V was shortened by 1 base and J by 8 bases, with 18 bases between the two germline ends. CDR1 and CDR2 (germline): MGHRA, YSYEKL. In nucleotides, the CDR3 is TGCGCCAGCAGCCAAGGACTTAGCCGGGAGTCCTATGAGCAGTTCTTC. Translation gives CASSQGLSRESYEQFF.

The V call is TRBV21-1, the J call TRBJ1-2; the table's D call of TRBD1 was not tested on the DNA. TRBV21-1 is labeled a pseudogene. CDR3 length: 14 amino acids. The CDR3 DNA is TGTGCCAGCAGCAAAGGTCCAGGAAACTATGGCTACACCTTC. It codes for CASSKGPGNYGYTF.

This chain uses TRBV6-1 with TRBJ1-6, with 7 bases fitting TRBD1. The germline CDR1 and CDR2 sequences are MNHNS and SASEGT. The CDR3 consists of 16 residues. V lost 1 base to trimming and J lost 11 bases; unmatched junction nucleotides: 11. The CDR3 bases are TGTGCCAGCAGTGAAGAGGGGGCACTCGCCGGGACACCCCTCCACTTT. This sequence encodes CASSEEGALAGTPLHF.

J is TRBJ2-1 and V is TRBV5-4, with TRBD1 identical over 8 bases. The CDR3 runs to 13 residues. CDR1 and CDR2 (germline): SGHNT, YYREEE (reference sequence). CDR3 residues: CAIRAGGWDEQFF. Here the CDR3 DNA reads TGTGCTATTAGGGCAGGGGGCTGGGATGAGCAGTTCTTC.

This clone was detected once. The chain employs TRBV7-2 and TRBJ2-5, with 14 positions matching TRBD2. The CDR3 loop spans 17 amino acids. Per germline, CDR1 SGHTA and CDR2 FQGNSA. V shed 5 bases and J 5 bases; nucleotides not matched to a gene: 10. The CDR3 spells CASSPSWTSGGTETQYF. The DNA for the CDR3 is TGTGCCAGCAGCCCTAGTTGGACTAGCGGGGGGACTGAGACCCAGTACTTC.

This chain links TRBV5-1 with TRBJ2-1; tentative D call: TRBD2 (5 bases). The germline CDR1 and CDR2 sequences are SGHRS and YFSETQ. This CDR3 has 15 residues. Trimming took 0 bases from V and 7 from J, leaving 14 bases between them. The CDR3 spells CASSLVRPSLNEQFF. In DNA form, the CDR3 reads TGCGCCAGCAGCTTGGTGAGGCCTAGCTTAAATGAGCAGTTCTTC. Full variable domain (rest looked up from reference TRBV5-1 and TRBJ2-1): KAGVTQTPRYLIKTRGQQVTLSCSPISGHRSVSWYQQTPGQGLQFLFEYFSETQRNKGNFPGRFSGRQFSNSRSEMNVSTLELGDSALYLCASSLVRPSLNEQFFGPGTRLTVL.

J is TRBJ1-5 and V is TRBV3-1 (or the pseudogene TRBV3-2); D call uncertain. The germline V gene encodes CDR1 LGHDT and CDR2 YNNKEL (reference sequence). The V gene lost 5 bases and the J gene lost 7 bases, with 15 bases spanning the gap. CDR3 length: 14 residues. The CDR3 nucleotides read TGTGCCAGCAGCTTACGTGAGGCTAGACAGCCCCAGCATTTT. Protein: CASSLREARQPQHF.

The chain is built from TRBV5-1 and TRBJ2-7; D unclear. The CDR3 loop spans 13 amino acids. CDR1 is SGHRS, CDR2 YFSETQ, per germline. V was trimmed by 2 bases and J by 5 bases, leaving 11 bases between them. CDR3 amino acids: CASSLTFRNEQYF. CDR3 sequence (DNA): TGCGCCAGCAGCTTAACATTTCGCAACGAGCAGTACTTC.

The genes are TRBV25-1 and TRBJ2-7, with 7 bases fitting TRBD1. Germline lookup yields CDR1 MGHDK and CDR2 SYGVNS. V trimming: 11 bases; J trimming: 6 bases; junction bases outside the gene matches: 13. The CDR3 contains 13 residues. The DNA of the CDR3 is TGTGCCTTCAGACAGGGCGCCCCTGGCGAGCAGTACTTC. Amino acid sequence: CAFRQGAPGEQYF.